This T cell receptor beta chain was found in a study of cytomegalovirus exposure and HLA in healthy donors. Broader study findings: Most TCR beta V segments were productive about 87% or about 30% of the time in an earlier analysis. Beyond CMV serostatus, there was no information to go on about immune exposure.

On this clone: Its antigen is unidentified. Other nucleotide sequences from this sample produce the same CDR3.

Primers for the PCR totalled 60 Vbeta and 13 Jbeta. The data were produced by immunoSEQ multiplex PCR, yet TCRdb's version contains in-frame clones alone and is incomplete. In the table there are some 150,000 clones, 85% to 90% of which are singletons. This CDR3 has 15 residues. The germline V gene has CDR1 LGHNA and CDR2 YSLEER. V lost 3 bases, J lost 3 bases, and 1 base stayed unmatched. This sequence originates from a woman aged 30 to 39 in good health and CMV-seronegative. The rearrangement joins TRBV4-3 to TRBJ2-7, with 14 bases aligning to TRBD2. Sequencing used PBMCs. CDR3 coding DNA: TGCGCCAGCAGCCACGGGACTAGCGGGGGCTACGAGCAGTACTTC. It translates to CASSHGTSGGYEQYF.